This T cell receptor beta chain appears in the sequencing data of a study of blood T cell repertoires in COVID-19. The CDR3 is 15 amino acids. Germline loops: CDR1 MRHNA, CDR2 SNTAGT. Germline trimming cut 3 bases from V and 8 bases from J; bases unmatched to any gene: 7. Generated by immunoSEQ multiplex PCR, the TCRdb table keeps only in-frame clones and is missing some. The sample contains about 180,000 clones, less than 85% of which appear only once. Sequencing input: peripheral blood. The rearrangement uses TRBV6-4 and TRBJ2-1, with 10 bases aligning to TRBD2. The sequence came from a human donor in a cohort sampled during active COVID-19. Written as DNA, the CDR3 is TGTGCCAGCAGTGATCAGTCTAGCGGGGGCGATGAGCAGTTCTTC. The encoded protein is CASSDQSSGGDEQFF.